What follows are 12 T cell receptor beta chains derived from one specimen sequenced in a study of cytomegalovirus exposure and HLA in healthy donors (TCRdb year 2017). Receptor libraries were prepared by the immunoSEQ multiplex PCR assay. For the multiplex PCR, a mixture combining 60 forward primers for TCR Vbeta segments and 13 reverse primers for TCR Jbeta segments was used. TCRdb mirrors the immuneACCESS table, restricted to in-frame sequences. Some clones are absent from its copies; in checked studies, under half trace to an unresolved V gene, and the reason for the others is unknown. The sample table lists approximately 140,000 clones, 55% to 70% of them with a count of one. The ten biggest clones cover about 7.1% of the sample. The sample comprised PBMCs. The receptor set was obtained from an older woman in good health and CMV-seropositive.

The chain recombines TRBV9 with TRBJ2-2; perhaps TRBD1 as D (5 bases). CDR1 and CDR2 (germline): SGDLS, YYNGEE. With 0 bases removed from V and 6 bases from J, the gap between germline ends came to 12 bases. The CDR3 extends over 15 amino acids. CDR3 region: CASSVEGAASGELFF. The CDR3 coding sequence is TGTGCCAGCAGCGTAGAAGGGGCAGCCTCCGGGGAGCTGTTTTTT.

The CDR3 DNA reads as TGTGCCAGCAGCCCTGGACTAGCGGGAGGGAATGAGCAGTTCTTC. Amino acids: CASSPGLAGGNEQFF. The chain combines TRBV11-3 with TRBJ2-1; 15 bases are shared with TRBD2. The CDR3 has 15 amino acids. Germline CDR1 is SGHNT and CDR2 is YENEEA. The V and J ends lost 5 bases and 7 bases, in that order; junction bases with no gene match: 3.

The rearrangement joins TRBV5-5 to TRBJ2-3; unclear D gene. This CDR3 spans 15 amino acids. Per the germline V gene, CDR1 is SGHKS and CDR2 is YYEKEE (reference sequence). The ends were cut back, 1 base at V and 1 base at J, with 10 bases in the middle. The CDR3, as DNA: TGTGCCAGCAGCTTGCTGGAAACAGGCACAGATACGCAGTATTTT. Protein product: CASSLLETGTDTQYF.

V and J are TRBV28 and TRBJ2-7; 8 positions match TRBD1. This CDR3 has 13 residues. The ends lost 6 bases at V and 6 bases at J; junction bases unmatched: 7. Germline CDR1 is MDHEN and CDR2 is SYDVKM. The CDR3 loop is CASRSPGTGEQYF. CDR3 coding DNA: TGTGCCAGCAGAAGCCCCGGGACAGGCGAGCAGTACTTC.

This clone was seen a few times. J is TRBJ2-3 and V is TRBV29-1; 8 nucleotides match TRBD2. Germline values: CDR1 SQVTM, CDR2 ANQGSEA. Unmatched junction bases numbered 6, after V lost 4 bases and J lost 0 bases. This CDR3 comprises 15 residues. The CDR3 region is CSVGRLAISTDTQYF. CDR3 in DNA: TGCAGCGTTGGTAGACTAGCGATTAGCACAGATACGCAGTATTTT.

The J gene is TRBJ1-3, the V gene TRBV6-1; possibly TRBD1 for D (5 bases). V lost 10 bases to trimming and J lost 9 bases, with 16 bases between them. The CDR3 is 12 residues long. Germline V gene lookup returns CDR1 MNHNS and CDR2 SASEGT. DNA of the CDR3: TGTGCCATCCTTGACAGCGTAACCACCATATATTTT. This sequence encodes CAILDSVTTIYF.

The CDR3 DNA reads as TGTGCCAGCAGTCTCCGCCCTAGCGCTCCCTACGAGCAGTACTTC. This codes for CASSLRPSAPYEQYF. V gene TRBV28 combines with J gene TRBJ2-7; a possible D gene is TRBD2 (6 bases). The CDR3 contains 15 residues. V was pared by 5 bases and J by 2 bases, with 16 bases between. Per the germline V gene, CDR1 is MDHEN and CDR2 is SYDVKM.

V and J are TRBV6-5 and TRBJ1-6; no clear D gene. The CDR3 is 14 amino acids. Germline V CDR1 and CDR2: MNHEY, SVGAGI. The germline V and J ends were trimmed by 0 bases and 9 bases, with 9 bases remaining between them. The CDR3 region has the DNA TGTGCCAGCAGTTACTCTCCGGGAACTTCACCCCTCCACTTT. Translation gives CASSYSPGTSPLHF.

This clone was seen only once. The rearrangement joins TRBV30 to TRBJ1-4; D perhaps matches TRBD1 (6 bases). The CDR3 loop spans 14 amino acids. V dropped 3 bases and J dropped 5 bases, with 13 bases sitting between them. Germline loops: CDR1 GTSNPN, CDR2 SVGIG (reference sequence). CDR3 in amino acids: CAWSRGQLNEKLFF. CDR3 coding DNA: TGTGCCTGGAGCAGAGGACAGCTAAATGAAAAACTGTTTTTT. Full variable domain (rest looked up from reference TRBV30 and TRBJ1-4): SQTIHQWPATLVQPVGSPLSLECTVEGTSNPNLYWYRQAAGRGLQLLFYSVGIGQISSEVPQNLSASRPQDRQFILSSKKLLLSDSGFYLCAWSRGQLNEKLFFGSGTQLSVL.

This clone has just a few counts. The chain employs TRBV28 and TRBJ2-7; 9 positions match TRBD2. Germline CDR1 reads MDHEN; CDR2 reads SYDVKM. V was pared by 6 bases and J by 4 bases, with 7 bases of the junction left unmatched. CDR3 length equals 14 residues. CDR3 residues: CASSEPTSGYEQYF. Written as DNA, the CDR3 is TGTGCCAGCAGCGAACCGACTAGCGGTTACGAGCAGTACTTC. Filled out from reference TRBV28 and TRBJ2-7, the complete variable domain reads DVKVTQSSRYLVKRTGEKVFLECVQDMDHENMFWYRQDPGLGLRLIYFSYDVKMKEKGDIPEGYSVSREKKERFSLILESASTNQTSMYLCASSEPTSGYEQYFGPGTRLTVT.

The chain links TRBV10-3 to TRBJ1-2; 8 bases are shared with TRBD1. In germline, CDR1 is ENHRY, CDR2 SYGVKD. The CDR3 covers 14 residues. The trim removed 4 bases at V and 3 bases at J, leaving 4 bases unmatched. In DNA, the CDR3 is TGTGCCATCAGTGGGACAGGGATCGACTATGGCTACACCTTC. It encodes CAISGTGIDYGYTF.

The chain couples TRBV7-9 to TRBJ2-1, with 7 bases matching TRBD2. Trimming took 5 bases from V and 9 from J; bases not matched to a gene: 10. The length of the CDR3 is 14 residues. CDR1 and CDR2 from the germline V gene are SEHNR and FQNEAQ (reference sequence). As DNA, the CDR3 is TGTGCCAGCAGCCCGACCCCCGGGACTACTGAGCAGTTCTTC. It yields the protein CASSPTPGTTEQFF. Combining the CDR3 with reference TRBV7-9 and TRBJ2-1 gives the whole variable domain DTGVSQNPRHKITKRGQNVTFRCDPISEHNRLYWYRQTLGQGPEFLTYFQNEAQLEKSRLLSDRFSAERPKGSFSTLEIQRTEQGDSAMYLCASSPTPGTTEQFFGPGTRLTVL.